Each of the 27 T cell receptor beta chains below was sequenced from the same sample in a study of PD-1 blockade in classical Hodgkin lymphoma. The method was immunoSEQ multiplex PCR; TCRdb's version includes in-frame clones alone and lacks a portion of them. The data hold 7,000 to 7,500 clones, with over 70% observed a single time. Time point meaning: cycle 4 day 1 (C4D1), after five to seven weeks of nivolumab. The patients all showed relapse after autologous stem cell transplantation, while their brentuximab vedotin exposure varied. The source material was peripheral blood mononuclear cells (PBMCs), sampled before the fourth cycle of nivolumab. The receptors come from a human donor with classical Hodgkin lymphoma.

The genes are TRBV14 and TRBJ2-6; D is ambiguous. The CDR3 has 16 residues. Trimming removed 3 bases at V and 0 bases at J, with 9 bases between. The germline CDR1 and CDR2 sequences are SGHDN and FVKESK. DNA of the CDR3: TGTGCCAGCAGCCACGGCAGTAGCTCTGGGGCCAACGTCCTGACTTTC. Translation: CASSHGSSSGANVLTF.

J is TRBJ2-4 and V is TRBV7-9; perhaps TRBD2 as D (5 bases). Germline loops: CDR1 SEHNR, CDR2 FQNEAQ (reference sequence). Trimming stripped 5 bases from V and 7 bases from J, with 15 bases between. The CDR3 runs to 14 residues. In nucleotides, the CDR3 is TGTGCCAGCAGCCTGATGGAGGAATGGAACATTCAGTACTTC. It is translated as CASSLMEEWNIQYF.

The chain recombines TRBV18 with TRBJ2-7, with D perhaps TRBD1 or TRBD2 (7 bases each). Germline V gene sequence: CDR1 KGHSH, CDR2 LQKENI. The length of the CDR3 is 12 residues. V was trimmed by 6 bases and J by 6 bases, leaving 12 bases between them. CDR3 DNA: TGTGCCAGCTCCCAGGGGGGGGGCGAGCAGTACTTC. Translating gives CASSQGGGEQYF.

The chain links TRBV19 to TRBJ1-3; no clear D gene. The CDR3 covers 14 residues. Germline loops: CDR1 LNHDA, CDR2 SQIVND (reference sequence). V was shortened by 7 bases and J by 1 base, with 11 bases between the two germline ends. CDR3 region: CASTPRGSGNTIYF. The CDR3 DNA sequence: TGTGCCAGTACCCCACGCGGGTCTGGAAACACCATATATTTT.

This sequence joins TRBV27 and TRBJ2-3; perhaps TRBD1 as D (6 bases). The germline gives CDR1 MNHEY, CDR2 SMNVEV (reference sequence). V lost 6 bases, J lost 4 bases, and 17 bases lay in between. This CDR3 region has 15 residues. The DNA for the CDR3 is TGTGCCAGCAGCGATTGGTTGAGGGGGTCAGATACGCAGTATTTT. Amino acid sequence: CASSDWLRGSDTQYF.

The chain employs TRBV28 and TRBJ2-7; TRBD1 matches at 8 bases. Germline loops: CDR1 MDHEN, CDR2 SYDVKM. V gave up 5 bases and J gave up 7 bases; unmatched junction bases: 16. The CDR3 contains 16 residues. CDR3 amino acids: CASSPGQALLGREQYF. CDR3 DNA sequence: TGTGCCAGCAGTCCGGGACAGGCGCTCCTAGGAAGGGAGCAGTACTTC.

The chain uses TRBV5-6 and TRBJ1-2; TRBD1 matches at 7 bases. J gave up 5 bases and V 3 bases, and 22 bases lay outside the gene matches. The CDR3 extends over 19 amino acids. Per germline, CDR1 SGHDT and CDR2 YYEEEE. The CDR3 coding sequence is TGTGCCAGCAGCTGGGCTGGACAGGCTGAACCGCGGTCGGTATATGGCTACACCTTC. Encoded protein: CASSWAGQAEPRSVYGYTF.

CDR3 DNA sequence: TGTGCCAGTAGTCTTCTACTAGCGAAAAACAATGAGCAGTTCTTC. It codes for CASSLLLAKNNEQFF. The V gene is TRBV19, the J gene TRBJ2-1, with 7 bases aligning to TRBD2. Germline-derived CDR1 and CDR2 are LNHDA and SQIVND (reference sequence). V shed 5 bases and J 5 bases; nucleotides not matched to a gene: 9. CDR3 length: 15 residues.

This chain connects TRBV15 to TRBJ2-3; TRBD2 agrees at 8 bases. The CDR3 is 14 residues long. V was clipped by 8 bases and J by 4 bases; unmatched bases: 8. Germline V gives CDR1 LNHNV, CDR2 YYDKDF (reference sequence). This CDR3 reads CATGDGGAADTQYF. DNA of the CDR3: TGTGCCACCGGAGACGGGGGGGCTGCAGATACGCAGTATTTT.

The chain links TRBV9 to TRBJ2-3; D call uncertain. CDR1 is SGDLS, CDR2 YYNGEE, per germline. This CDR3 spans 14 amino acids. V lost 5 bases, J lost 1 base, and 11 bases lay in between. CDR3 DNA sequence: TGTGCCAGCAGGGAGAGTGATGGCACAGATACGCAGTATTTT. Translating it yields CASRESDGTDTQYF.

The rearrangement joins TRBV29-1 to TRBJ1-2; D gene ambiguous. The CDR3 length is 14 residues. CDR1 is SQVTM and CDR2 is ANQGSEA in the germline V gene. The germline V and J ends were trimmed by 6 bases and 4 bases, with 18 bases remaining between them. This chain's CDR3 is CSVEMGGNAYGYTF. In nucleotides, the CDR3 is TGCAGCGTCGAGATGGGAGGGAACGCCTATGGCTACACCTTC.

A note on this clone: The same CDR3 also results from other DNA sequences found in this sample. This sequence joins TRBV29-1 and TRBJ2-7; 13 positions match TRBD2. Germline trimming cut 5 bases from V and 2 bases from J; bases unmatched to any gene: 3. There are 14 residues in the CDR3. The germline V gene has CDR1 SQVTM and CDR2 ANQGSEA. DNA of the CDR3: TGCAGCGTTCGGACTAGCGGGGGAACCTACGAGCAGTACTTC. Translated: CSVRTSGGTYEQYF.

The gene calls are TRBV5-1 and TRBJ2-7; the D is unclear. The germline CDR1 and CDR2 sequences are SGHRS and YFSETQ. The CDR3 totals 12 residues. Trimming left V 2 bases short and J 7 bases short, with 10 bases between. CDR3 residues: CASSFKGMEQYF. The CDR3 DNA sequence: TGCGCCAGCAGCTTTAAAGGGATGGAGCAGTACTTC.

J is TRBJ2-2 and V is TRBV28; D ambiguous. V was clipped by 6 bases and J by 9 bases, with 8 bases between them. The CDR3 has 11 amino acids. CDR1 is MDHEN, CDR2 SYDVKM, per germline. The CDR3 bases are TGTGCCAGCAGCTCCCCATGGGAGCTGTTTTTT. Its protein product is CASSSPWELFF.

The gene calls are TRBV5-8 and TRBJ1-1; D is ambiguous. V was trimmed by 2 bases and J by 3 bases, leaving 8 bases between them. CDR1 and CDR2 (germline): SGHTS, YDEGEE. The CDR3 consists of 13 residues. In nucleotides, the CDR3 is TGTGCCAGCAGCTTTGGTCTGCACACTGAAGCTTTCTTT. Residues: CASSFGLHTEAFF.

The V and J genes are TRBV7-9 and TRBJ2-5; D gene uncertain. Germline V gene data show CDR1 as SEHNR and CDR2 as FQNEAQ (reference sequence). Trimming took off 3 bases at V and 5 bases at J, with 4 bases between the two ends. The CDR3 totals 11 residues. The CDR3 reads CASSFDETQYF. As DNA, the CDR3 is TGTGCCAGCAGCTTTGACGAGACCCAGTACTTC.

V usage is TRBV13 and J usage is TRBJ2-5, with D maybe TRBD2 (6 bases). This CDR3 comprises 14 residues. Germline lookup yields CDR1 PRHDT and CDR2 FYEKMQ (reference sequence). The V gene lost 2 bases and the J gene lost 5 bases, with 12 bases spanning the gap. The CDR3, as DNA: TGTGCCAGCAGCTTAATCGGGGAGGCCGAGACCCAGTACTTC. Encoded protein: CASSLIGEAETQYF.

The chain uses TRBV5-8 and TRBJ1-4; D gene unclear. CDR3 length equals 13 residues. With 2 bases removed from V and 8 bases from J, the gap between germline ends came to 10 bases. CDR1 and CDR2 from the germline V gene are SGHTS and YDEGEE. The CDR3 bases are TGTGCCAGCAGCTTCGGATATCGGGAAAAACTGTTTTTT. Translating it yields CASSFGYREKLFF.

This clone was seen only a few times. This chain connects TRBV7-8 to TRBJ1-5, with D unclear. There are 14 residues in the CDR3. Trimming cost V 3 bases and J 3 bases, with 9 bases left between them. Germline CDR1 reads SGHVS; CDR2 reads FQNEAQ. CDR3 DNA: TGTGCCAGCAGCTTCGGGGAACCCAATCAGCCCCAGCATTTT. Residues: CASSFGEPNQPQHF.

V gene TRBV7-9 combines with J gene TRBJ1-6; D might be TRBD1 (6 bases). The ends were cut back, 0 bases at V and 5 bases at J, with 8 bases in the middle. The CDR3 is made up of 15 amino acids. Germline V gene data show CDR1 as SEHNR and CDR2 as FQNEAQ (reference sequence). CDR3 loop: CASSLAGQNNSPLHF. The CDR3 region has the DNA TGTGCCAGCAGCTTAGCCGGACAGAATAATTCACCCCTCCACTTT.

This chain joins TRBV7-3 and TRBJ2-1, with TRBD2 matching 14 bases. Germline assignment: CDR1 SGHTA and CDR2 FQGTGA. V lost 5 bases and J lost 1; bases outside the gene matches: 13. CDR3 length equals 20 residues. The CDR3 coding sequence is TGTGCCAGCAGCATTGGGACTAGCGGGAGTGGGCAAGGGTCCTACAATGAGCAGTTCTTC. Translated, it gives CASSIGTSGSGQGSYNEQFF. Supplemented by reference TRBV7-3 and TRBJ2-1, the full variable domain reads GAGVSQTPSNKVTEKGKYVELRCDPISGHTALYWYRQSLGQGPEFLIYFQGTGAADDSGLPNDRFFAVRPEGSVSTLKIQRTERGDSAVYLCASSIGTSGSGQGSYNEQFFGPGTRLTVL.

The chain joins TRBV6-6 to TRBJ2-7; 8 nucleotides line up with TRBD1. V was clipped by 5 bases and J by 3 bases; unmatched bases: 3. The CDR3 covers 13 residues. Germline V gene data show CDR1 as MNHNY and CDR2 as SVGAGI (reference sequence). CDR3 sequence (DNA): TGTGCCAGCAGTCTGGGACAGGACTACGAGCAGTACTTC. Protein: CASSLGQDYEQYF.

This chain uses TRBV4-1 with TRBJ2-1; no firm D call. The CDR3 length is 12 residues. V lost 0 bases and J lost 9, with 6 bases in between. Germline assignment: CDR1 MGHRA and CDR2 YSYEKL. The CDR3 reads CASSQDPGEQFF. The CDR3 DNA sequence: TGCGCCAGCAGCCAAGATCCTGGTGAGCAGTTCTTC.

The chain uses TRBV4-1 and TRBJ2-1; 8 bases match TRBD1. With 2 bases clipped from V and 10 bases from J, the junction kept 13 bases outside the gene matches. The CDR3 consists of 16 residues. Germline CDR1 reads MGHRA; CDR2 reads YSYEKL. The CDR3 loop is CASSQSTGTGLREQFF. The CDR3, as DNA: TGCGCCAGCAGCCAATCAACCGGGACAGGCCTTCGGGAGCAGTTCTTC.

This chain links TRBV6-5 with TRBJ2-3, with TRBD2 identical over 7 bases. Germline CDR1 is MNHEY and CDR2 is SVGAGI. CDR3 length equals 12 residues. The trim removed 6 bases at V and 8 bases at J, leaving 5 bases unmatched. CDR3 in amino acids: CASSPPGGTQYF. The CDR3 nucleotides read TGTGCCAGCAGCCCCCCGGGGGGTACGCAGTATTTT.

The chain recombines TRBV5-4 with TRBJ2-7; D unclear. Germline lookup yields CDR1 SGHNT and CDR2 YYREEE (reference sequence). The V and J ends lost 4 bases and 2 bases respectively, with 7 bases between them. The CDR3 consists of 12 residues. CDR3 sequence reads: CASSPSPYEQYF. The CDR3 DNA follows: TGTGCCAGCAGCCCCAGTCCCTACGAGCAGTACTTC.

The CDR3 nucleotides read TGTGCCACCAGCTCGGGACTAGTTGAGACCGGGGAGCTGTTTTTT. This encodes CATSSGLVETGELFF. The genes are TRBV15 and TRBJ2-2; 8 bases are shared with TRBD2. With V trimmed by 5 bases and J by 5 bases, 7 bases remained unmatched. Per the germline V gene, CDR1 is LNHNV and CDR2 is YYDKDF (reference sequence). CDR3 length equals 15 residues.